This entry is about one TCR beta chain. Its antigen is undetermined. These data originate in a study of T cells in Graves' hyperthyroidism and ophthalmopathy. Study observations and caveats: Ophthalmopathy stood apart from stable hyperthyroidism in a 13 V-J model. Ophthalmopathy got predicted by the model a median around 6.8 months before its onset.

V was clipped by 2 bases and J by 5 bases; unmatched bases: 6. Germline-derived CDR1 and CDR2 are SEHNR and FQNEAQ (reference sequence). This CDR3 comprises 15 residues. Amplified TCR beta CDR3 regions came from RNA transcripts. First-round RT-PCR of the TCR CDR3 relied on the HTBI primer set. One entry per CDR3 protein results from TCRdb running MiXCR on the multiplex PCR reads. The sample records 330,000 or so distinct CDR3 sequences, 15% to 20% being singletons. Uncontrolled infections, other autoimmune diseases, pregnancy or lactation led to exclusion of patients. Material: blood. The genes are TRBV7-9 and TRBJ2-5; 9 nucleotides agree with TRBD1. The clonotype originates from a woman in her forties with Graves' ophthalmopathy. CDR3 loop: CASSLNRGRHETQYF. The CDR3 DNA reads as TGTGCCAGCAGCTTAAACAGGGGGCGTCATGAGACCCAGTACTTC.